The entry below gives a single TCR beta chain sequence along with its context. TCRdb redid the calling of the 5' RACE reads with MiXCR, one entry per CDR3 protein. The sample lists 300,000 to 400,000 distinct CDR3 sequences; roughly an eighth were seen once. Trimming shortened V by 3 bases and J by 2 bases, and 13 bases separated the two germline ends. The length of the CDR3 is 15 residues. Germline V lookup: CDR1 KGHSH, CDR2 LQKENI. This sample was taken from a study of T cells after yellow fever vaccination. The clonotype originates from a young man who received the YFV17D yellow fever vaccine. This sample comprised CD4+ T cells sorted from PBMCs, obtained 15 days after the yellow fever booster vaccination. This chain links TRBV18 with TRBJ2-5; D gene ambiguous. Here the CDR3 reads CASSPLPVAQETQYF. CDR3 nucleotides: TGTGCCAGCTCACCCCTCCCGGTAGCTCAAGAGACCCAGTACTTC.